Given below is one TCR beta chain in context. No antigen is known for it. The CDR3 length is 17 residues. Germline V gives CDR1 MGHRA, CDR2 YSYEKL. V trimming: 3 bases; J trimming: 8 bases; junction bases outside the gene matches: 17. The PCR made use of 60 Vbeta and 13 Jbeta primers. Sequencing was performed with immunoSEQ multiplex PCR; in TCRdb, only in-frame clones are kept and a portion is missing. The sample has around 130,000 clones; just under 80% are singletons. The data were taken from a study of cytomegalovirus exposure and HLA in healthy donors. Study findings and constraints: Many donors carried some public TCRs, although rarity characterized most TCR sequences. In a later analysis, TCR beta V- and J-gene trimming showed a link to a missense DCLRE1C variant. At a 0.05 false discovery rate, a later analysis found about 17,000 TCR beta sequences to be associated with HLA alleles.

The chain uses TRBV4-1 and TRBJ1-2, with 8 positions matching TRBD1. The sequence came from a woman aged 18 to 35 in good health and CMV-seronegative. The sample consisted of PBMCs. The CDR3 loop reads CASSQIGQGARRGGYTF. As DNA, the CDR3 is TGCGCCAGCAGCCAGATCGGGCAGGGGGCGCGTCGTGGGGGCTACACCTTC.